This record covers a single T cell receptor (beta chain). Its antigen is currently unknown. In this CDR3 the conserved last residue, phenylalanine or tryptophan, is missing, so a read error is likely. Germline CDR1 is SGHTA and CDR2 is FQGNSA. Trimming took 5 bases from V and 7 from J, leaving 15 bases between them. The CDR3 is 14 residues long. MiXCR was run by TCRdb on the 5' RACE reads, yielding one entry per CDR3 protein. In the table there are about 340,000 distinct CDR3 sequences, roughly 9% of which are singletons. This entry is derived from a study of identical twins. The study, taken as a whole, reports: Alpha sequences that were out-of-frame and twin-shared showed an excess of low generation probability.

The chain employs TRBV7-2 and TRBJ2-1; unclear D gene. This sequence originates from a woman in her forties or fifties in good health. Sequencing used naive T cells sorted from blood. CDR3 bases: TGTGCCAGCAGCCTTCTTTGGCGGAAGAATGAGCAGTTCTCC. Translating it yields CASSLLWRKNEQFS.